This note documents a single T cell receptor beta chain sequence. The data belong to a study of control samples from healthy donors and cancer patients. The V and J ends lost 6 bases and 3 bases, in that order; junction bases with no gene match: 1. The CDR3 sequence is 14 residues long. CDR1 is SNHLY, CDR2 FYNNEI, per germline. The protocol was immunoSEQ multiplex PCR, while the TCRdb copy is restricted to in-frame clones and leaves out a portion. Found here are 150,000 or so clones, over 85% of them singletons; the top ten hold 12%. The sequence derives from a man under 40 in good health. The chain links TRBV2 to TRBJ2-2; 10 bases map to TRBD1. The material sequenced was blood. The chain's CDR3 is CASRGTGDTGELFF. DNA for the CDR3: TGTGCCAGCAGGGGGACAGGGGACACCGGGGAGCTGTTTTTT.